These T cell receptor beta chains were read from a single sample in a study of vaccination and CD4 T cells after COVID-19. No antigen is known for these receptors. TCRdb itself ran the PCR reads through MiXCR, one entry per CDR3 protein. The sample consists of about 3,300 distinct CDR3 sequences, around three quarters of them appearing once. The sequencing sample was made of CD4+ T cells from blood, cultured in vitro. Receptors were obtained from a human donor who had recovered from COVID-19. Both conserved end residues are part of each CDR3. D genes are given only for firm matches.

14 | TRBV19 | - | CASSGRTKNSPLHF
12 | TRBV7-3 | - | CASSTDLNEQFF
12 | TRBV2 | - | CASRGLSYEQYF
17 | TRBV7-2 | - | CAGSLGWRTVQNTEAFF
13 | TRBV5-6 | - | CASSVGTVYGYTF
13 | TRBV20-1 | - | CSALVDSSYEQYF
16 | TRBV27 | - | CASSYFSSLYNSPLHF
14 | TRBV20-1 | - | CSAREGAGNSPLHF
14 | TRBV27 | - | CASSLSGGAYGYTF
16 | TRBV18 | TRBD1 | CASSPIRTGVVGELFF
12 | TRBV19 | - | CASRQGGGTQYF
13 | TRBV20-1 | - | CSAPAGLSYEQYF
14 | TRBV6-5 | - | CASSYGQGGSPLHF
16 | TRBV20-1 | - | CSARAQGRTENSPLHF
12 | TRBV20-1 | - | CSARRRSDTQYF
12 | TRBV28 | - | CASSLLQGEAFF